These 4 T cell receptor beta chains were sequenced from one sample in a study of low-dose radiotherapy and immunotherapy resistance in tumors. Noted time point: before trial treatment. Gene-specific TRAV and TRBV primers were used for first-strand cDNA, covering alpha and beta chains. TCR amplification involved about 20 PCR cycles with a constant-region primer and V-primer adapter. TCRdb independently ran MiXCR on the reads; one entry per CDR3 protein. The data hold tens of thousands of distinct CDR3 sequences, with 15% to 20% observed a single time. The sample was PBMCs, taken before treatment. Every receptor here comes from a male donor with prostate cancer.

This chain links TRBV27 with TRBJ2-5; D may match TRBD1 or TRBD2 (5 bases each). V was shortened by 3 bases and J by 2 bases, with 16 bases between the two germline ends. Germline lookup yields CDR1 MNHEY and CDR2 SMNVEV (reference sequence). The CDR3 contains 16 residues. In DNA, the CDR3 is TGTGCCAGCAGTTTGTATGTGGGGGAAGTTCAAGAGACCCAGTACTTC. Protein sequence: CASSLYVGEVQETQYF.

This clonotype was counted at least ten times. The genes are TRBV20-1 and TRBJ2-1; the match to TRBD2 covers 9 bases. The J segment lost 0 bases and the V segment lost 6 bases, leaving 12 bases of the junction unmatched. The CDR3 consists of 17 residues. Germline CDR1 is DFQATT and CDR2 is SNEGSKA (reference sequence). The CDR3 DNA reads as TGCAGTGCCCTAGGCCGACTAGCGGAAAGCTCCTACAATGAGCAGTTCTTC. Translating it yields CSALGRLAESSYNEQFF.

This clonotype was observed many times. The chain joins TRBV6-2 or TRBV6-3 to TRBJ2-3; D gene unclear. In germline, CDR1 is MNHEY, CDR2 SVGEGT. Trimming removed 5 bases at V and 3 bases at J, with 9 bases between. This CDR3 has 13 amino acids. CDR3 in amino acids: CASSPAVTDTQYF. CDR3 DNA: TGTGCCAGCAGTCCAGCCGTAACAGATACGCAGTATTTT.

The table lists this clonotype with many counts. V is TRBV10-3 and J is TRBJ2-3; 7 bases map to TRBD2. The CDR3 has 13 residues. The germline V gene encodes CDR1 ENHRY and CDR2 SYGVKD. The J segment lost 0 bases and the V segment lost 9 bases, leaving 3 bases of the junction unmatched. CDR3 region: CAIGGESTDTQYF. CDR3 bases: TGTGCCATTGGGGGGGAGAGCACAGATACGCAGTATTTT.